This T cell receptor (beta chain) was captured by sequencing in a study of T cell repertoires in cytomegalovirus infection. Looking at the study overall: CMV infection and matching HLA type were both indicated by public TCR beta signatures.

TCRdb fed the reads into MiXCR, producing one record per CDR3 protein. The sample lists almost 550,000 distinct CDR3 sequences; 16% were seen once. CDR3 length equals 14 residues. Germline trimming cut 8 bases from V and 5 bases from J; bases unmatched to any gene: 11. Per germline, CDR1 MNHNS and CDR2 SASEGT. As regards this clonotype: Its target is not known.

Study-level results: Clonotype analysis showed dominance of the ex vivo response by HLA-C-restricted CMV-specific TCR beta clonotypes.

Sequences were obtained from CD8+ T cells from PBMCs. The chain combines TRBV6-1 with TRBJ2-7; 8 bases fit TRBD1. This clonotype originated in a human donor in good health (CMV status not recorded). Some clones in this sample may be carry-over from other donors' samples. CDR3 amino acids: CASALLQGADEQYF. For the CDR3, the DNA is TGTGCCAGCGCCCTACTTCAGGGGGCCGACGAGCAGTACTTC.